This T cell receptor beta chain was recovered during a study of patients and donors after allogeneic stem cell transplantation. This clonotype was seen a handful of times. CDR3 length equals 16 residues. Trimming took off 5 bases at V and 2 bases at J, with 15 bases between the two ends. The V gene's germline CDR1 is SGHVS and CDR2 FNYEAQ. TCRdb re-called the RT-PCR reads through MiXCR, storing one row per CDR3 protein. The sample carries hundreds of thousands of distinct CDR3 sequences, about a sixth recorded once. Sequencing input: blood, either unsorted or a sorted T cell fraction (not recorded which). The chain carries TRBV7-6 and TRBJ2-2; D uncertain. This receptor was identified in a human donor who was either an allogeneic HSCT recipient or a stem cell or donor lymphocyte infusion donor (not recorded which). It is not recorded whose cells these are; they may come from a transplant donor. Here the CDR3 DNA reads TGTGCCAGCAGCCCCACCCTGAACAGTAACACCGGGGAGCTGTTTTTT. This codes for CASSPTLNSNTGELFF.